The clone carrying this T cell receptor (beta chain) has more than one count but fewer than ten. What it binds is unknown. A J-beta primer mix and a sample-barcoded 5' primer were used in a second PCR of about 6 to 12 cycles. One entry per CDR3 protein, called by TCRdb with MiXCR from the 5' RACE reads. Here the sample spans 650,000 to 900,000 distinct CDR3 sequences, 55% to 65% being singletons. This specimen belongs to a study of blood T cells in healthy people across ages. Study findings and constraints: CMV infection status of these donors was not known. A roughly linear age-dependent decrease characterized TCR beta diversity per million T cells.

The V and J ends lost 8 bases and 8 bases respectively, with 7 bases between them. Looked up from germline, CDR1 is SNHLY and CDR2 is FYNNEI. CDR3 length: 10 amino acids. Sequenced input: blood. The V gene is TRBV2, the J gene TRBJ2-1; TRBD2 might be the D (5 bases). This sequence was found in a man younger than 45 in good health. The CDR3 spells CASQEDEQFF. As DNA, the CDR3 is TGTGCCAGCCAGGAGGATGAGCAGTTCTTC.